This TCR beta chain is drawn from a study of blood T cell repertoires in COVID-19. CDR3 length: 14 residues. Looked up from germline, CDR1 is SGHRS and CDR2 is YFSETQ. V lost 0 bases and J lost 6; bases outside the gene matches: 4. Measured with immunoSEQ multiplex PCR; TCRdb has only the in-frame clones, and not every one. The sample has roughly 220,000 clones, 85% to 90% seen once; the top ten hold around 6.5%. J is TRBJ2-7 and V is TRBV5-1, with 9 bases that match TRBD1. The sequenced material came from peripheral blood. The sequence came from a man older than 75 with acute or convalescent COVID-19. CDR3 loop: CASSLGGQGPEQYF. The DNA for the CDR3 is TGCGCCAGCAGCTTGGGGGGACAGGGACCCGAGCAGTACTTC. The whole variable domain, filled in from reference TRBV5-1 and TRBJ2-7, reads KAGVTQTPRYLIKTRGQQVTLSCSPISGHRSVSWYQQTPGQGLQFLFEYFSETQRNKGNFPGRFSGRQFSNSRSEMNVSTLELGDSALYLCASSLGGQGPEQYFGPGTRLTVT.